This TCR beta chain appears in the sequencing data of a study of blood T cell repertoires in COVID-19. The CDR3 totals 16 residues. In germline, CDR1 is MDHEN, CDR2 SYDVKM. Trimming cost V 5 bases and J 2 bases; bases outside gene matches: 10. Per the authors' pipeline: Reference gene primers were amplified, and this amplification served to estimate nucleated cell counts. Sequencing used immunoSEQ multiplex PCR; TCRdb keeps in-frame clones, though not all of them. V, J and clone size reflect that table, while D and trimming were determined from the DNA. In the table there are 250,000 to 350,000 clones, about four fifths of which are singletons.

J is TRBJ2-7 and V is TRBV28, with 9 bases fitting TRBD2. Sequenced input: peripheral blood. The TCR comes from a woman between 50 and 59 years old with acute or convalescent COVID-19. CDR3 sequence: CASSPPGIAGAYEQYF. As DNA, the CDR3 is TGTGCCAGCAGTCCCCCCGGGATAGCGGGGGCCTACGAGCAGTACTTC.